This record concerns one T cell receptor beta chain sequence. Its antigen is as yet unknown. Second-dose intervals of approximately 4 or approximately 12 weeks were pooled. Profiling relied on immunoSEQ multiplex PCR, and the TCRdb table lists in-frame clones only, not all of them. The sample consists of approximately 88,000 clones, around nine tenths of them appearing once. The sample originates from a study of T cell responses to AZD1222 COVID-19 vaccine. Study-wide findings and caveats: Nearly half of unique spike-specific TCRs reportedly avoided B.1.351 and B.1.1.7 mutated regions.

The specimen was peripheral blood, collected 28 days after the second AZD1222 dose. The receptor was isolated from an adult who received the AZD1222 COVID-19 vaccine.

The CDR3: CASHEGMNTEAFF. CDR3 bases: TGTGCCAGCCACGAAGGGATGAACACTGAAGCTTTCTTT. The rearrangement joins TRBV18 to TRBJ1-1, with no clear D. Germline CDR1 reads KGHSH; CDR2 reads LQKENI. The V end was cut by 8 bases, the J end by 0 bases, with 10 bases between. This CDR3 is 13 amino acids long.